These 11 T cell receptor beta chains were sequenced from one sample in a study of sequential checkpoint blockade in melanoma. Method: immunoSEQ multiplex PCR; TCRdb's copy keeps in-frame clones and lacks some. The data hold fewer than 25,000 clones, with roughly 80% observed a single time. Specified treatment: randomized to nivolumab then ipilimumab (arm A) or the reverse (arm B). Here the sequenced sample was CD8+ T cells sorted from blood (inferred from file names), taken from a patient given nivolumab and ipilimumab in sequence. Source of these receptors: a human donor with melanoma.

This clone was recorded a few times. One end of the junction does not line up with germline, which may come from a read error. J is TRBJ2-7 and V is TRBV6-5, with 7 bases aligning to TRBD2. This CDR3 contains 15 residues. CDR1 and CDR2 from the germline V gene are MNHEY and SVGAGI. CDR3 loop: CATSVGAGPSYEQYF. Written as DNA, the CDR3 is TGTGCCACCAGTGTCGGAGCGGGACCCTCCTACGAGCAGTACTTC.

The CDR3 loop is CASTGLAPSGSSYEQYF. The CDR3 coding sequence is TGTGCCAGCACGGGACTCGCCCCATCCGGGAGCTCCTACGAGCAGTACTTC. V and J are TRBV27 and TRBJ2-7, with D perhaps matching TRBD2 (6 bases). Trimming pared 7 bases from V and 0 bases from J, leaving 22 bases between. The CDR3 is made up of 17 amino acids. Germline V CDR1 and CDR2: MNHEY, SMNVEV (reference sequence).

This sequence joins TRBV7-9 and TRBJ2-5; 7 nucleotides align to TRBD1. CDR3 length: 14 residues. With V trimmed by 6 bases and J by 1 base, 5 bases remained unmatched. The germline gives CDR1 SEHNR, CDR2 FQNEAQ (reference sequence). The CDR3 is CASSSQGTQETQYF. The CDR3 DNA reads as TGTGCCAGCAGTTCACAGGGGACCCAAGAGACCCAGTACTTC.

This chain uses TRBV7-8 with TRBJ2-5; maybe TRBD2 (5 bases). The V end was cut by 1 base, the J end by 4 bases, with 10 bases between. The CDR3 runs to 14 residues. Germline lookup yields CDR1 SGHVS and CDR2 FQNEAQ. The CDR3 loop reads CASSLGRGAETQYF. CDR3 nucleotides: TGTGCCAGCAGCTTAGGACGGGGAGCAGAGACCCAGTACTTC. The whole variable domain, filled in from reference TRBV7-8 and TRBJ2-5, reads GAGVSQSPRYKVAKRGQDVALRCDPISGHVSLFWYQQALGQGPEFLTYFQNEAQLDKSGLPSDRFFAERPEGSVSTLKIQRTQQEDSAVYLCASSLGRGAETQYFGPGTRLLVL.

This clone was detected only a few times. CDR3 in amino acids: CATLTGTPSGNTIYF. DNA for the CDR3: TGTGCCACCTTGACAGGCACACCGTCTGGAAACACCATATATTTT. The chain couples TRBV6-5 to TRBJ1-3; TRBD1 is a possible D gene (6 bases). The ends were cut back, 10 bases at V and 1 base at J, with 17 bases in the middle. Germline CDR1 and CDR2: MNHEY and SVGAGI. CDR3 length: 15 residues.

This chain connects TRBV14 to TRBJ1-4, with D perhaps TRBD1 (5 bases). The length of the CDR3 is 15 residues. V was shortened by 2 bases and J by 6 bases, with 13 bases between the two germline ends. CDR1 and CDR2 (germline): SGHDN, FVKESK. This chain's CDR3 is CASSQWATVDEKLFF. For the CDR3, the DNA is TGTGCCAGCAGCCAATGGGCGACAGTAGATGAAAAACTGTTTTTT.

Within the sample, this clone is medium-sized. This chain links TRBV27 with TRBJ1-5; a weak D match, TRBD1 (5 bases). V was cut by 2 bases and J by 4 bases, with 9 bases left in between. This CDR3 has 14 amino acids. CDR1 and CDR2 from the germline V gene are MNHEY and SMNVEV (reference sequence). CDR3 coding DNA: TGTGCCAGCAGTTTAGGGGCAGATAATCAGCCCCAGCATTTT. Its protein is CASSLGADNQPQHF.

The rearrangement uses TRBV7-2 and TRBJ2-1; tentative D call: TRBD2 (6 bases). CDR3 length: 15 amino acids. V was cut by 8 bases and J by 0 bases, with 14 bases left in between. CDR1 and CDR2 (germline): SGHTA, FQGNSA. CDR3 bases: TGTGCCAGCGGGGTCGCGGGGCGCTCCTACAATGAGCAGTTCTTC. Amino acids: CASGVAGRSYNEQFF.

In nucleotides, the CDR3 is TGTGCCAGCAGCCCTGGGGGGGCAGTCACTGAAGCTTTCTTT. It codes for CASSPGGAVTEAFF. The rearrangement uses TRBV6-5 and TRBJ1-1, with D possibly matching TRBD1 (6 bases). The V gene's germline CDR1 is MNHEY and CDR2 SVGAGI. V shed 6 bases and J shed 4 bases, with 15 bases lying between them. The CDR3 contains 14 residues.

The CDR3 is CASSYSGQWETQYF. For the CDR3, the DNA is TGTGCCAGCAGTTACTCGGGACAGTGGGAGACCCAGTACTTC. The V gene is TRBV6-5, the J gene TRBJ2-5, with 7 bases aligning to TRBD1. Germline lookup yields CDR1 MNHEY and CDR2 SVGAGI. Germline trimming cut 0 bases from V and 5 bases from J; bases unmatched to any gene: 3. The CDR3 runs 14 residues.

In this sample, this clone turned up once. The chain combines TRBV27 with TRBJ2-1; a weak D match, TRBD1 (5 bases). Trimming shortened V by 8 bases and J by 0 bases, and 14 bases separated the two germline ends. The germline V gene encodes CDR1 MNHEY and CDR2 SMNVEV (reference sequence). The CDR3 extends over 15 amino acids. The CDR3 reads CASSLGVSSYNEQFF. The CDR3 DNA is TGTGCCAGCTCCTTAGGGGTGAGCTCCTACAATGAGCAGTTCTTC.